The present T cell receptor (beta chain) was sequenced within a study of T-cell reconstitution after alpha-beta-depleted transplantation in children. This clonotype was found many times. Its antigen is not identified. Study-level points and caveats: A year had passed since transplant, and T-cell counts and diversity by then came mostly from newly produced T cells. After transplant, at about two months, alpha-beta T cells were reportedly derived from several hundred expanded graft clones.

This CDR3 is 15 amino acids long. The germline V and J ends were trimmed by 2 bases and 4 bases, with 16 bases remaining between them. Germline V gene sequence: CDR1 GTSNPN, CDR2 SVGIG (reference sequence). Unique molecular identifiers featured in how the TCRbeta library was prepared. TCRdb reprocessed the PCR reads via MiXCR and lists one record per CDR3 protein. This sample carries about 300,000 distinct CDR3 sequences, 10% of them seen once, and the ten largest clones take 7% to 9.5%. Here the sequenced sample was PBMCs, taken before TCRalphabeta/CD19-depleted stem cell transplant. This receptor was taken from a boy less than two years old with acute myeloid leukemia, due to receive a stem cell transplant. This chain links TRBV30 with TRBJ2-3; TRBD1 or TRBD2 may be the D gene (5 bases each). CDR3 sequence (DNA): TGTGCCTGGAGTAAGAGGGGCTTTGGCCCAGATACGCAGTATTTT. As protein: CAWSKRGFGPDTQYF.